The next 22 T cell receptor beta chains were all read from a single sample in a study of cytomegalovirus exposure and HLA in healthy donors. Profiled with immunoSEQ multiplex PCR; TCRdb holds only in-frame clones, not every one. The table includes tens of thousands of clones, 90% detected once. Sample: PBMCs. Source of these receptors: a man aged 18 to 30 in good health and CMV-seronegative.

This chain uses TRBV4-3 with TRBJ1-1, with D uncertain. Trimming stripped 0 bases from V and 4 bases from J, with 6 bases between. CDR1 and CDR2 from the germline V gene are LGHNA and YSLEER. The CDR3 spans 13 residues. The CDR3 DNA follows: TGCGCCAGCAGCCAAGAGGAGGGCACTGAAGCTTTCTTT. Translation gives CASSQEEGTEAFF.

The chain recombines TRBV18 with TRBJ2-7; 7 bases are shared with TRBD1. The V gene end was trimmed by 3 bases and the J gene end by 0 bases; junction bases not matched to a gene: 2. Germline V gene lookup returns CDR1 KGHSH and CDR2 LQKENI. The CDR3 has 14 amino acids. CDR3 sequence: CASSPGQSSYEQYF. The CDR3 DNA sequence: TGTGCCAGCTCACCGGGACAGAGCTCCTACGAGCAGTACTTC.

The chain couples TRBV13 to TRBJ2-2, with 13 positions matching TRBD2. CDR1 is PRHDT and CDR2 is FYEKMQ in the germline V gene (reference sequence). The junction had 5 bases not matched to a gene; V was cut back by 7 bases and J by 9 bases. The CDR3 spans 14 residues. In DNA form, the CDR3 reads TGTGCCAGCAAACTAGCGGGAGGGCCCCGGGAGCTGTTTTTT. Encoded protein: CASKLAGGPRELFF. Full variable domain (rest looked up from reference TRBV13 and TRBJ2-2): AAGVIQSPRHLIKEKRETATLKCYPIPRHDTVYWYQQGPGQDPQFLISFYEKMQSDKGSIPDRFSAQQFSDYHSELNMSSLELGDSALYFCASKLAGGPRELFFGEGSRLTVL.

The chain employs TRBV28 and TRBJ2-6; D uncertain. This CDR3 comprises 15 residues. Per the germline V gene, CDR1 is MDHEN and CDR2 is SYDVKM. The V end was cut by 8 bases, the J end by 1 base, with 12 bases between. The CDR3 loop is CASGPLESGANVLTF. CDR3 DNA sequence: TGTGCCAGCGGCCCCCTTGAATCTGGGGCCAACGTCCTGACTTTC.

V and J are TRBV30 and TRBJ1-1; D call uncertain. Trimming cost V 7 bases and J 3 bases, with 12 bases left between them. CDR1 and CDR2 (germline): GTSNPN, SVGIG (reference sequence). This CDR3 is 12 amino acids long. The CDR3, as DNA: TGTGCCTCAGCGAGCCTATACACTGAAGCTTTCTTT. Translation: CASASLYTEAFF.

This chain joins TRBV7-2 and TRBJ2-1; 10 bases fit TRBD2. This CDR3 has 16 amino acids. Germline CDR1 is SGHTA and CDR2 is FQGNSA. V gave up 1 base and J gave up 4 bases; unmatched junction bases: 4. CDR3 residues: CASSLVASGGYNEQFF. CDR3 bases: TGTGCCAGCAGCTTAGTGGCTAGCGGGGGTTACAATGAGCAGTTCTTC.

The chain couples TRBV2 to TRBJ2-7, with 9 positions matching TRBD1. Germline V gene lookup returns CDR1 SNHLY and CDR2 FYNNEI. CDR3 length: 15 amino acids. J was trimmed by 2 bases and V by 1 base; bases with no gene match: 3. CDR3 coding DNA: TGTGCCAGCAGTGAAGTTGGGACAGGGACCTACGAGCAGTACTTC. This encodes CASSEVGTGTYEQYF. Full variable domain (rest looked up from reference TRBV2 and TRBJ2-7): EPEVTQTPSHQVTQMGQEVILRCVPISNHLYFYWYRQILGQKVEFLVSFYNNEISEKSEIFDDQFSVERPDGSNFTLKIRSTKLEDSAMYFCASSEVGTGTYEQYFGPGTRLTVT.

This clone has just one count. Here the CDR3 DNA reads TGTGCCAGCAGTGAGAAGAGACAGGGAGCCCTTGGGGTCTATGGCTACACCTTC. It is translated as CASSEKRQGALGVYGYTF. The J gene is TRBJ1-2, the V gene TRBV6-1; TRBD1 matches 7 bases. Germline V gene lookup returns CDR1 MNHNS and CDR2 SASEGT. Trimming took 3 bases from V and 4 from J; bases not matched to a gene: 17. This CDR3 contains 18 residues.

The gene calls are TRBV7-2 and TRBJ1-5, with 9 bases lining up with TRBD1. CDR3 length: 16 residues. Germline values: CDR1 SGHTA, CDR2 FQGNSA. The J segment lost 8 bases and the V segment lost 1 base, leaving 9 bases of the junction unmatched. Here the CDR3 DNA reads TGTGCCAGCAGCTTAGGGGGACAGGGACAGAATGAGCCCCAGCATTTT. This translates into CASSLGGQGQNEPQHF.

V and J are TRBV6-6 and TRBJ2-7; 8 nucleotides line up with TRBD2. The CDR3 is 14 residues long. The V and J ends lost 8 bases and 0 bases, in that order; junction bases with no gene match: 6. Germline V gives CDR1 MNHNY, CDR2 SVGAGI (reference sequence). CDR3 in amino acids: CASGVAGTSYEQYF. DNA for the CDR3: TGTGCCAGCGGGGTAGCGGGAACCTCCTACGAGCAGTACTTC.

This clone appeared once. The J gene is TRBJ1-5, the V gene TRBV19; TRBD1 matches 8 bases. V was pared by 4 bases and J by 2 bases, with 16 bases of the junction left unmatched. The germline gives CDR1 LNHDA, CDR2 SQIVND (reference sequence). This CDR3 is 19 amino acids long. The chain's CDR3 is CASSTDRDKLGFGNQPQHF. The CDR3 DNA reads TGTGCCAGTAGTACGGACAGGGACAAATTGGGTTTTGGCAATCAGCCCCAGCATTTT. The full variable domain, with the rest looked up from reference TRBV19 and TRBJ1-5, is DGGITQSPKYLFRKEGQNVTLSCEQNLNHDAMYWYRQDPGQGLRLIYYSQIVNDFQKGDIAEGYSVSREKKESFPLTVTSAQKNPTAFYLCASSTDRDKLGFGNQPQHFGDGTRLSIL.

The gene calls are TRBV5-1 and TRBJ2-3; D unclear. Between the trimmed V and J ends, which lost 4 bases and 6 bases, there was a span of 12 bases. The CDR3 spans 13 residues. CDR1 and CDR2 from the germline V gene are SGHRS and YFSETQ. This chain's CDR3 is CASSQYVRDTQYF. The CDR3 bases are TGCGCCAGCAGCCAATATGTGCGGGATACGCAGTATTTT.

V and J are TRBV4-1 and TRBJ2-2; D is undetermined. The CDR3 is 11 amino acids. Germline V lookup: CDR1 MGHRA, CDR2 YSYEKL. V lost 9 bases, J lost 3 bases, and 5 bases lay in between. The CDR3 DNA sequence: TGCGCCAGAGCCTACACCGGGGAGCTGTTTTTT. It translates to CARAYTGELFF.

This sequence joins TRBV18 and TRBJ2-3; TRBD2 matches 7 bases. This CDR3 has 14 amino acids. CDR1 KGHSH and CDR2 LQKENI come from the germline V gene. Trimming cost V 6 bases and J 0 bases; bases outside gene matches: 3. The CDR3 DNA reads TGTGCCAGCTCCACGGGGGGTAGCACAGATACGCAGTATTTT. This encodes CASSTGGSTDTQYF. The full variable domain, rest sourced from reference TRBV18 and TRBJ2-3, is NAGVMQNPRHLVRRRGQEARLRCSPMKGHSHVYWYRQLPEEGLKFMVYLQKENIIDESGMPKERFSAEFPKEGPSILRIQQVVRGDSAAYFCASSTGGSTDTQYFGPGTRLTVL.

CDR3 loop: CASSRTPRRTEAFF. In DNA form, the CDR3 reads TGTGCCAGCAGTCGGACACCTAGAAGGACTGAAGCTTTCTTT. V gene TRBV28 combines with J gene TRBJ1-1; possibly TRBD1 for D (5 bases). Germline lookup yields CDR1 MDHEN and CDR2 SYDVKM. The length of the CDR3 is 14 residues. The V and J ends lost 5 bases and 5 bases respectively, with 15 bases between them.

The J gene is TRBJ1-2, the V gene TRBV6-6; D perhaps matches TRBD1 (5 bases). CDR3 size: 13 residues. V gave up 2 bases and J gave up 6 bases, with 10 bases separating them. Germline loops: CDR1 MNHNY, CDR2 SVGAGI (reference sequence). This CDR3 reads CASSYRGDDGYTF. The DNA for the CDR3 is TGTGCCAGCAGTTACAGGGGCGATGATGGCTACACCTTC.

This chain uses TRBV29-1 with TRBJ2-3; 11 bases line up with TRBD2. The CDR3 loop spans 14 amino acids. From germline, CDR1 is SQVTM and CDR2 ANQGSEA. Trimming removed 7 bases from V and 6 bases from J; junction bases left unmatched: 9. CDR3 DNA: TGCAGCGCACTTAGCGGGAGGGCCGTCGATACGCAGTATTTT. Translation: CSALSGRAVDTQYF.

CDR3 DNA sequence: TGCGCCAGCAGCCGCCTGCCTAGCGTAGCGGACGAGCAGTACTTC. Its translation is CASSRLPSVADEQYF. The rearrangement links TRBV4-1 to TRBJ2-7; possible D gene TRBD2, 6 bases. CDR1 and CDR2 from the germline V gene are MGHRA and YSYEKL. The CDR3 consists of 15 residues. The ends were cut back, 4 bases at V and 5 bases at J, with 18 bases in the middle.

This rearrangement joins TRBV19 to TRBJ2-7; 13 bases map to TRBD2. Germline-derived CDR1 and CDR2 are LNHDA and SQIVND (reference sequence). The CDR3 spans 15 residues. Trimming cost V 4 bases and J 4 bases; bases outside gene matches: 4. The CDR3 protein is CASSRTSGSQYEQYF. The CDR3 nucleotides are TGTGCCAGTAGTAGGACTAGCGGGAGTCAATACGAGCAGTACTTC.

The chain uses TRBV9 and TRBJ1-2, with TRBD1 matching over 7 bases. This CDR3 region has 15 residues. Germline V gives CDR1 SGDLS, CDR2 YYNGEE. The trim removed 3 bases at V and 5 bases at J, leaving 10 bases unmatched. The CDR3 protein is CASSATRDSLYGYTF. The DNA for the CDR3 is TGTGCCAGCAGCGCTACCCGGGACAGCTTGTATGGCTACACCTTC. The whole variable domain, filled in from reference TRBV9 and TRBJ1-2, reads DSGVTQTPKHLITATGQRVTLRCSPRSGDLSVYWYQQSLDQGLQFLIQYYNGEERAKGNILERFSAQQFPDLHSELNLSSLELGDSALYFCASSATRDSLYGYTFGSGTRLTVV.

J is TRBJ2-7 and V is TRBV9; 14 nucleotides line up with TRBD2. Germline V gives CDR1 SGDLS, CDR2 YYNGEE. Trimming took 4 bases from V and 6 from J; bases not matched to a gene: 12. The CDR3 spans 17 residues. The CDR3: CASSLSGTSGSGFEQYF. As DNA, the CDR3 is TGTGCCAGCAGCTTGTCCGGGACTAGCGGGAGCGGGTTCGAGCAGTACTTC.

The chain links TRBV11-2 to TRBJ2-7; 8 bases map to TRBD1. From germline, CDR1 is SGHAT and CDR2 FQNNGV. V dropped 7 bases and J dropped 0; count of bases not matched to a gene: 5. This CDR3 contains 14 residues. This chain's CDR3 is CASNEQGDSYEQYF. DNA of the CDR3: TGTGCCAGCAACGAACAGGGGGACTCCTACGAGCAGTACTTC.